One sample yielded the 23 T cell receptor beta chains listed below, sequenced in a study of cytomegalovirus exposure and HLA in healthy donors. Amplification used 60 Vbeta primers and 13 Jbeta primers. Data came from immunoSEQ multiplex PCR; TCRdb stores just in-frame clones and leaves some out. The repertoire holds about 90,000 clones, with over 65% as singletons. The sample consisted of PBMCs. The receptors here all came from a man aged 25 to 45 in good health and CMV-seropositive.

This chain connects TRBV5-1 to TRBJ2-5; D may be TRBD2 (5 bases). Germline CDR1 is SGHRS and CDR2 is YFSETQ. The germline V and J ends were trimmed by 0 bases and 5 bases, with 17 bases remaining between them. The CDR3 has 16 residues. The CDR3 DNA sequence: TGCGCCAGCAGCTTGGCCACTAGTTCTCGGTATGAGACCCAGTACTTC. Amino acids: CASSLATSSRYETQYF.

The rearrangement joins TRBV29-1 to TRBJ2-3; 9 positions agree with TRBD1. The CDR3 is 13 amino acids. In germline, CDR1 is SQVTM, CDR2 ANQGSEA. J was trimmed by 5 bases and V by 5 bases; bases with no gene match: 5. The CDR3 region has the DNA TGCAGCGTTCAGAGGACAGGGGAAGATACGCAGTATTTT. Translated, it gives CSVQRTGEDTQYF.

This chain connects TRBV7-9 to TRBJ2-1; 11 bases fit TRBD2. The CDR3 is 16 amino acids. V was clipped by 8 bases and J by 6 bases; unmatched bases: 12. Germline V gene sequence: CDR1 SEHNR, CDR2 FQNEAQ (reference sequence). The CDR3 reads CASVPPGLAVPNEQFF. The CDR3 DNA is TGTGCCAGCGTTCCTCCGGGACTAGCGGTGCCCAATGAGCAGTTCTTC.

J is TRBJ1-1 and V is TRBV7-9; D is possibly TRBD1 (6 bases). Germline assignment: CDR1 SEHNR and CDR2 FQNEAQ (reference sequence). This CDR3 spans 13 amino acids. The V and J ends lost 5 bases and 8 bases respectively, with 15 bases between them. The CDR3 spells CASSQGGGTEAFF. In DNA, the CDR3 is TGTGCCAGCAGCCAAGGTGGGGGCACAGAAGCTTTCTTT.

The chain recombines TRBV30 with TRBJ1-5; possible D gene TRBD1, 5 bases. The CDR3 is made up of 15 amino acids. In germline, CDR1 is GTSNPN, CDR2 SVGIG (reference sequence). With 4 bases removed from V and 4 bases from J, the gap between germline ends came to 17 bases. This CDR3 reads CAWNSIAGWNQPQHF. As DNA, the CDR3 is TGTGCCTGGAACTCGATAGCAGGGTGGAATCAGCCCCAGCATTTT.

A few counts support this clone. The chain links TRBV15 to TRBJ1-1; 8 bases fit TRBD1. The V gene end was trimmed by 0 bases and the J gene end by 6 bases; junction bases not matched to a gene: 15. The CDR3 sequence is 18 residues long. The germline V gene encodes CDR1 LNHNV and CDR2 YYDKDF (reference sequence). The CDR3 nucleotides are TGTGCCACCAGCAGAGATAGGTTCGGATCAGGGGGCGCCCCTGAAGCTTTCTTT. Amino acids: CATSRDRFGSGGAPEAFF. Combining the CDR3 with reference TRBV15 and TRBJ1-1 gives the whole variable domain DAMVIQNPRYQVTQFGKPVTLSCSQTLNHNVMYWYQQKSSQAPKLLFHYYDKDFNNEADTPDNFQSRRPNTSFCFLDIRSPGLGDTAMYLCATSRDRFGSGGAPEAFFGQGTRLTVV.

Here the CDR3 DNA reads TGTGCCAGCAGCTTTCGGGAATCCTACGAGCAGTACTTC. Encoded protein: CASSFRESYEQYF. The chain has TRBV7-2 and TRBJ2-7; D is perhaps TRBD2 (5 bases). V lost 3 bases to trimming and J lost 1 base, with 7 bases between them. CDR1 and CDR2 from the germline V gene are SGHTA and FQGNSA. This CDR3 spans 13 amino acids.

This sequence joins TRBV28 and TRBJ1-4, with D maybe TRBD1 (5 bases). The CDR3 covers 16 residues. CDR1 and CDR2 from the germline V gene are MDHEN and SYDVKM. V was trimmed by 2 bases and J by 5 bases, leaving 15 bases between them. CDR3 coding DNA: TGTGCCAGCAGTTTACCGAAAGGACATTGGAATGAAAAACTGTTTTTT. It codes for CASSLPKGHWNEKLFF. Based on the CDR3 plus reference TRBV28 and TRBJ1-4, the full variable domain is DVKVTQSSRYLVKRTGEKVFLECVQDMDHENMFWYRQDPGLGLRLIYFSYDVKMKEKGDIPEGYSVSREKKERFSLILESASTNQTSMYLCASSLPKGHWNEKLFFGSGTQLSVL.

This chain joins TRBV5-1 and TRBJ2-7; 7 bases are shared with TRBD1. Trimming cost V 5 bases and J 2 bases; bases outside gene matches: 10. This CDR3 comprises 15 residues. CDR1 SGHRS and CDR2 YFSETQ come from the germline V gene. The chain's CDR3 is CASRSATGYTYEQYF. Here the CDR3 DNA reads TGCGCCAGCAGATCTGCGACAGGGTATACCTACGAGCAGTACTTC. Drawing the rest from reference TRBV5-1 and TRBJ2-7, the complete variable domain is KAGVTQTPRYLIKTRGQQVTLSCSPISGHRSVSWYQQTPGQGLQFLFEYFSETQRNKGNFPGRFSGRQFSNSRSEMNVSTLELGDSALYLCASRSATGYTYEQYFGPGTRLTVT.

V gene TRBV28 combines with J gene TRBJ2-3; D possibly corresponds to TRBD2 (6 bases). Deletions cut 3 bases from V and 2 bases from J, with 15 bases between. The CDR3 contains 16 residues. Germline CDR1 MDHEN, CDR2 SYDVKM. The CDR3 DNA reads as TGTGCCAGCAGTTTTGCGGGGATTTTCCTCACAGATACGCAGTATTTT. Its protein product is CASSFAGIFLTDTQYF.

The chain recombines TRBV27 with TRBJ1-1; a weak D match, TRBD1 (5 bases). The germline V and J ends were trimmed by 7 bases and 7 bases, with 22 bases remaining between them. The CDR3 runs to 15 residues. In germline, CDR1 is MNHEY, CDR2 SMNVEV (reference sequence). Here the CDR3 DNA reads TGTGCCAGCAATCCACTAGGCCCCAGCGGGGGTGAAGCTTTCTTT. Protein product: CASNPLGPSGGEAFF.

The rearrangement joins TRBV11-2 to TRBJ2-7; 10 bases are a match to TRBD2. The CDR3 extends over 14 amino acids. V trimming: 6 bases; J trimming: 5 bases; junction bases outside the gene matches: 7. The V gene's germline CDR1 is SGHAT and CDR2 FQNNGV. CDR3 bases: TGTGCCAGCAGGCCTAGCGGGAGTTTCCACGAGCAGTACTTC. Translating it yields CASRPSGSFHEQYF.

The genes are TRBV5-1 and TRBJ2-3; the match to TRBD2 covers 7 bases. The CDR3 sequence is 16 residues long. The junction had 10 bases not matched to a gene; V was cut back by 3 bases and J by 3 bases. The V gene's germline CDR1 is SGHRS and CDR2 YFSETQ. CDR3 DNA: TGCGCCAGCAGCTCAGGTGGTAGCGGGCAAACAGATACGCAGTATTTT. It yields the protein CASSSGGSGQTDTQYF.

This clone was found a few times. The chain combines TRBV30 with TRBJ2-1; 9 nucleotides align to TRBD1. Trimming cost V 3 bases and J 8 bases; bases outside gene matches: 5. CDR1 is GTSNPN, CDR2 SVGIG, per germline (reference sequence). CDR3 length equals 13 residues. This CDR3 is CAWRKDRGDEQFF. In DNA form, the CDR3 reads TGTGCCTGGAGGAAGGACAGGGGAGATGAGCAGTTCTTC.

V gene TRBV18 combines with J gene TRBJ1-2; D call uncertain. V was cut by 5 bases and J by 0 bases, with 22 bases left in between. The CDR3 spans 18 residues. Germline V lookup: CDR1 KGHSH, CDR2 LQKENI. CDR3 nucleotide sequence: TGTGCCAGCTCATCGAACCGGGGATCCTCTCGGGCTAACTATGGCTACACCTTC. It is translated as CASSSNRGSSRANYGYTF.

The rearrangement uses TRBV6-5 and TRBJ2-2; no definite D call. V was pared by 5 bases and J by 0 bases, with 7 bases between. The CDR3 sequence is 14 residues long. From germline, CDR1 is MNHEY and CDR2 SVGAGI. The CDR3 DNA sequence: TGTGCCAGCAGTCTATACGCGAACACCGGGGAGCTGTTTTTT. Encoded protein: CASSLYANTGELFF.

This clone was picked up one time. This chain connects TRBV6-5 to TRBJ2-2, with D hard to call. The CDR3 spans 14 residues. Germline lookup yields CDR1 MNHEY and CDR2 SVGAGI. V gave up 0 bases and J gave up 4 bases, with 6 bases separating them. CDR3 nucleotides: TGTGCCAGCAGTTACTCCGGTGTCACCGGGGAGCTGTTTTTT. Amino acid sequence: CASSYSGVTGELFF.

V is TRBV25-1 and J is TRBJ1-6; no clear D. V was clipped by 4 bases and J by 7 bases, with 11 bases between them. The CDR3 consists of 14 residues. Per the germline V gene, CDR1 is MGHDK and CDR2 is SYGVNS. CDR3: CASSVPFGNSPLHF. The CDR3 bases are TGTGCCAGCAGTGTACCCTTCGGGAATTCACCCCTCCACTTT.

The chain recombines TRBV2 with TRBJ2-1; TRBD2 matches at 13 bases. Losses at the gene ends were 5 bases for V and 9 bases for J; bases not matched to a gene: 7. CDR3 length: 15 residues. From germline, CDR1 is SNHLY and CDR2 FYNNEI. As DNA, the CDR3 is TGTGCCAGCAGTAAGACTAGCGGGAGGTGGGCTGAGCAGTTCTTC. Protein: CASSKTSGRWAEQFF.

The gene calls are TRBV6-5 and TRBJ1-1; 7 positions match TRBD1. The CDR3 sequence is 12 residues long. V lost 4 bases, J lost 11 bases, and 7 bases stayed unmatched. Per the germline V gene, CDR1 is MNHEY and CDR2 is SVGAGI. The CDR3 nucleotides are TGTGCCAGCAGTTTCACAGGGGCTGGGGCTTTCTTT. Encoded protein: CASSFTGAGAFF.

V usage is TRBV18 and J usage is TRBJ1-1, with 8 bases that match TRBD1. Trimming removed 6 bases from V and 0 bases from J; junction bases left unmatched: 3. Germline V gene data show CDR1 as KGHSH and CDR2 as LQKENI. The length of the CDR3 is 14 residues. The CDR3 reads CASSEDRVNTEAFF. In DNA form, the CDR3 reads TGTGCCAGCTCCGAGGACAGGGTGAACACTGAAGCTTTCTTT.

Only a few counts were recorded for this clone. At one boundary the junction diverges from the germline segment, which might be a read error. V usage is TRBV2 and J usage is TRBJ2-1, with 8 bases lining up with TRBD2. CDR1 is SNHLY, CDR2 FYNNEI, per germline. This CDR3 is built from 16 residues. As DNA, the CDR3 is TGTGCCAGCATTGAAGGGGGACTAGTTCCCCGAAATGAGCAGTTCTTC. Amino acid sequence: CASIEGGLVPRNEQFF. The complete variable domain, with remaining parts taken from reference TRBV2 and TRBJ2-1, reads EPEVTQTPSHQVTQMGQEVILRCVPISNHLYFYWYRQILGQKVEFLVSFYNNEISEKSEIFDDQFSVERPDGSNFTLKIRSTKLEDSAMYFCASIEGGLVPRNEQFFGPGTRLTVL.

The V gene is TRBV6-5, the J gene TRBJ1-2; tentative D call: TRBD1 (5 bases). The CDR3 is 16 amino acids. Trimming removed 4 bases from V and 2 bases from J, with 17 bases in between. The germline gives CDR1 MNHEY, CDR2 SVGAGI. CDR3 sequence reads: CASSWAPGGANYGYTF. In DNA, the CDR3 is TGTGCCAGCAGTTGGGCCCCTGGTGGGGCCAACTATGGCTACACCTTC.